A selection of T cell receptor beta chains follows, all from one sample in a study of blood T cell repertoires in COVID-19. Method: immunoSEQ multiplex PCR; TCRdb's copy keeps in-frame clones and lacks some. The sample yields over 75,000 clones, around 90% seen once. Sequenced: peripheral blood. The receptors were gathered from a human donor with active COVID-19. The donor label of this sample is uncertain. The CDR3 runs from the conserved cysteine through the conserved F or W. D genes are given only for firm matches. Not all rows give a size; the values are once, few, many and, for expanded clones, a class.

V gene,J gene,clone size,D gene,CDR3 protein,CDR3 DNA
TRBV5-5,TRBJ1-4,.,.,CASSLGVFNEKLFF,TGTGCCAGCAGCTTGGGAGTATTTAATGAAAAACTGTTTTTT
TRBV9,TRBJ2-5,.,.,CASSVGGPQETQYF,TGTGCCAGCAGCGTAGGAGGCCCCCAAGAGACCCAGTACTTC
TRBV2,TRBJ2-5,.,.,CASSETAQETQYF,TGTGCCAGCAGTGAAACAGCCCAAGAGACCCAGTACTTC
TRBV5-1,TRBJ2-1,.,.,CASSPSVRGPSLYNEQFF,TGCGCCAGCAGCCCCAGCGTGCGGGGGCCCTCTTTGTACAATGAGCAGTTCTTC
TRBV4-1,TRBJ2-1,once,TRBD1,CASSLRTGLYEQFF,TGCGCCAGCAGCCTCCGGACAGGGCTCTATGAGCAGTTCTTC
TRBV13,TRBJ2-1,.,TRBD2,CASRSPSGENEQFF,TGTGCCAGCAGGTCCCCAAGCGGGGAAAATGAGCAGTTCTTC
TRBV9,TRBJ2-3,.,.,CASSGGVADTQYF,TGTGCCAGCAGCGGGGGGGTCGCAGATACGCAGTATTTT
TRBV7-3,TRBJ2-1,.,.,CASSLTTSAANEQFF,TGTGCCAGCAGCTTAACGACTAGTGCAGCCAATGAGCAGTTCTTC
TRBV28,TRBJ1-4,.,.,CASSLGRGRDEKLFF,TGTGCCAGCAGTTTAGGGAGGGGGAGGGATGAAAAACTGTTTTTT
TRBV7-3,TRBJ2-2,.,.,CASSLYSPGELFF,TGTGCCAGCAGCTTATACTCCCCCGGGGAGCTGTTTTTT
TRBV7-8,TRBJ2-4,.,.,CASSLPTQNIQYF,TGTGCCAGCAGCCTCCCGACACAAAACATTCAGTACTTC